Presented here are 26 T cell receptor beta chains from one specimen sequenced in a study of vaccination and CD4 T cells after COVID-19. Described treatment: roughly 10-day PBMC culture with coronavirus spike peptide pools or control peptides (ViraFEST assay). With the Oncomine TCR Beta short-read assay, DNA from cultured CD4+ T cells was sequenced. Each CDR3 protein is one row after TCRdb ran MiXCR on the PCR reads. There are approximately 8,800 distinct CDR3 sequences in the sample; about 61% occur only once, and 35% lies in the top ten. For these TCRs, the target antigens are not known. Input material: CD4+ T cells from blood, cultured in vitro. The origin of the receptors is a human donor who had recovered from COVID-19.

J is TRBJ2-1 and V is TRBV7-2, with D possibly called TRBD1 or TRBD2 (6 bases each). The germline gives CDR1 SGHTA, CDR2 FQGNSA. Trimming stripped 7 bases from V and 4 bases from J, with 17 bases between. There are 15 residues in the CDR3. The CDR3 nucleotides are TGTGCCAGCACCCTTTTAGGGGGGCCGTACAATGAGCAGTTCTTC. This translates into CASTLLGGPYNEQFF.

This clonotype was counted a few times. V usage is TRBV4-1 and J usage is TRBJ2-7; 12 nucleotides line up with TRBD2. V lost 2 bases and J lost 3; bases outside the gene matches: 14. The germline V gene has CDR1 MGHRA and CDR2 YSYEKL. This CDR3 contains 19 residues. CDR3 DNA sequence: TGCGCCAGCAGCCAACAAGGACTAGCGGGATTTTCCCGGGTCTACGAGCAGTACTTC. Its protein product is CASSQQGLAGFSRVYEQYF.

This clonotype was seen only a few times. The chain employs TRBV28 and TRBJ1-2; D is undetermined. V was pared by 6 bases and J by 5 bases, with 13 bases between. Per the germline V gene, CDR1 is MDHEN and CDR2 is SYDVKM. CDR3 length: 13 amino acids. CDR3 region: CASRVAGAYGYTF. CDR3 DNA sequence: TGTGCCAGCAGAGTGGCGGGCGCTTATGGCTACACCTTC.

The genes are TRBV7-9 and TRBJ2-3; the D gene is possibly TRBD2 (5 bases). This CDR3 contains 13 residues. Germline V CDR1 and CDR2: SEHNR, FQNEAQ (reference sequence). Trimming removed 1 base at V and 6 bases at J, with 8 bases between. Here the CDR3 reads CASSLGLTDTQYF. The CDR3, as DNA: TGTGCCAGCAGCTTAGGACTAACTGATACGCAGTATTTT.

This rearrangement joins TRBV7-9 to TRBJ2-5, with 11 nucleotides matching TRBD2. The CDR3 loop spans 16 amino acids. After removal of 3 bases from V and 1 base from J, the junction contained 4 bases not matched to a gene. Germline values: CDR1 SEHNR, CDR2 FQNEAQ (reference sequence). The CDR3 bases are TGTGCCAGCAGCTTGACTAGCGGGGCATCCCAAGAGACCCAGTACTTC. It translates to CASSLTSGASQETQYF.

This clonotype was counted only a few times. The V call is TRBV27, the J call TRBJ1-1; no reliable D call. With 3 bases removed from V and 5 bases from J, the gap between germline ends came to 10 bases. CDR3 length: 13 residues. CDR1 is MNHEY, CDR2 SMNVEV, per germline (reference sequence). CDR3 sequence (DNA): TGTGCCAGCAGTTTGGAGGAAGGAACTGAAGCTTTCTTT. As protein: CASSLEEGTEAFF.

The CDR3 sequence is CASSLALGAETQYF. The DNA of the CDR3 is TGTGCCAGCAGCTTAGCGCTGGGCGCGGAGACCCAGTACTTC. The chain recombines TRBV7-9 with TRBJ2-5; no clear D gene. The CDR3 length is 14 residues. The V end lost 0 bases, the J end lost 5 bases, and 10 bases lay between the germline ends. CDR1 and CDR2 (germline): SEHNR, FQNEAQ (reference sequence). The whole variable domain, filled in from reference TRBV7-9 and TRBJ2-5, reads DTGVSQNPRHKITKRGQNVTFRCDPISEHNRLYWYRQTLGQGPEFLTYFQNEAQLEKSRLLSDRFSAERPKGSFSTLEIQRTEQGDSAMYLCASSLALGAETQYFGPGTRLLVL.

This chain connects TRBV6-1 to TRBJ1-1, with D possibly matching TRBD1 (5 bases). V was cut by 3 bases and J by 2 bases, with 7 bases left in between. Germline CDR1 reads MNHNS; CDR2 reads SASEGT. This CDR3 is 13 amino acids long. CDR3 region: CASSDWGNTEAFF. CDR3 DNA sequence: TGTGCCAGCAGTGACTGGGGCAACACTGAAGCTTTCTTT.

This clonotype turned up a few times. The rearrangement uses TRBV20-1 and TRBJ2-5; 8 positions agree with TRBD2. Trimming took 5 bases from V and 1 from J; bases not matched to a gene: 12. The germline V gene has CDR1 DFQATT and CDR2 SNEGSKA (reference sequence). The CDR3 runs to 16 residues. DNA for the CDR3: TGCAGTGCTCCCCAAGATGACCGGGGGGGCCAAGAGACCCAGTACTTC. It codes for CSAPQDDRGGQETQYF.

The chain is built from TRBV27 and TRBJ2-2; TRBD2 aligns across 7 bases. Germline CDR1 reads MNHEY; CDR2 reads SMNVEV (reference sequence). The junction had 8 bases not matched to a gene; V was cut back by 3 bases and J by 7 bases. The CDR3 spans 15 residues. CDR3 in amino acids: CASSFRGRAGGELFF. In DNA form, the CDR3 reads TGTGCCAGCAGTTTTCGAGGGAGGGCCGGCGGGGAGCTGTTTTTT.

V and J are TRBV19 and TRBJ2-1, with 9 bases matching TRBD2. Germline values: CDR1 LNHDA, CDR2 SQIVND (reference sequence). Losses at the gene ends were 7 bases for V and 7 bases for J; bases not matched to a gene: 8. The CDR3 is 14 residues long. The CDR3 loop reads CASTGGRAVNEQFF. CDR3 DNA sequence: TGTGCCAGTACGGGCGGGAGGGCCGTTAATGAGCAGTTCTTC.

The chain joins TRBV7-9 to TRBJ1-1; 7 bases agree with TRBD1. The CDR3 covers 15 residues. Germline loops: CDR1 SEHNR, CDR2 FQNEAQ (reference sequence). With 5 bases clipped from V and 4 bases from J, the junction kept 10 bases outside the gene matches. The CDR3 region is CASSPRQGFGTEAFF. Written as DNA, the CDR3 is TGTGCCAGCAGCCCACGACAGGGCTTCGGCACTGAAGCTTTCTTT.

The CDR3 loop is CASSYLGVYEQYF. CDR3 DNA sequence: TGTGCCAGCAGCTACCTAGGCGTATACGAGCAGTACTTC. The chain uses TRBV6-2 or TRBV6-3 and TRBJ2-7; D call uncertain. CDR1 and CDR2 (germline): MNHEY, SVGEGT. Trimming shortened V by 6 bases and J by 4 bases, and 13 bases separated the two germline ends. The CDR3 loop spans 13 amino acids.

This clonotype was picked up a small number of times. The gene calls are TRBV20-1 and TRBJ2-7; 11 positions match TRBD2. Trimming at V came to 2 bases and at J to 3 bases, leaving 6 bases not matched to a gene. This CDR3 has 15 amino acids. CDR1 and CDR2 (germline): DFQATT, SNEGSKA (reference sequence). CDR3 nucleotide sequence: TGCAGTGCTAGAACACTAGCGGGAGCGGGCTACGAGCAGTACTTC. Residues: CSARTLAGAGYEQYF.

This clonotype has more than one count but fewer than ten. The CDR3 loop is CASSPIRGAGEQYF. The CDR3 DNA sequence: TGTGCCAGCAGCCCTATTCGGGGGGCGGGCGAGCAGTACTTC. This chain connects TRBV11-2 to TRBJ2-7; D might be TRBD2 (7 bases). CDR3 size: 14 residues. Germline-derived CDR1 and CDR2 are SGHAT and FQNNGV. Between the trimmed V and J ends, which lost 5 bases and 6 bases, there was a span of 17 bases.

V and J are TRBV6-1 and TRBJ1-5; D is unresolved. Germline CDR1 and CDR2: MNHNS and SASEGT. V lost 1 base and J 7 bases, leaving 14 bases between the germline ends. There are 15 residues in the CDR3. DNA of the CDR3: TGTGCCAGCAGTGAAGTTTGGACCCCCGGGCAGCCCCAGCATTTT. Translated: CASSEVWTPGQPQHF.

The rearrangement joins TRBV20-1 to TRBJ2-1; D is perhaps TRBD1 (7 bases). The germline V gene has CDR1 DFQATT and CDR2 SNEGSKA (reference sequence). The CDR3 length is 15 residues. Deletions cut 1 base from V and 4 bases from J, with 14 bases between. The CDR3 loop is CSARVRGQIYNEQFF. The CDR3 DNA is TGCAGTGCTAGAGTGCGGGGACAGATTTACAATGAGCAGTTCTTC.

This chain connects TRBV27 to TRBJ2-5, with D perhaps matching TRBD1 (5 bases). The CDR3 totals 15 residues. The germline V and J ends were trimmed by 6 bases and 5 bases, with 19 bases remaining between them. Germline V gene sequence: CDR1 MNHEY, CDR2 SMNVEV (reference sequence). The CDR3 loop reads CASSASWGAYETQYF. CDR3 bases: TGTGCCAGCAGCGCCTCATGGGGCGCATACGAGACCCAGTACTTC.

The sample holds a few counts of this clonotype. This chain links TRBV20-1 with TRBJ2-5, with 8 bases lining up with TRBD2. This CDR3 region has 15 residues. Germline values: CDR1 DFQATT, CDR2 SNEGSKA (reference sequence). The V gene end was trimmed by 0 bases and the J gene end by 2 bases; junction bases not matched to a gene: 5. CDR3 amino acids: CSARDRIAGQETQYF. The CDR3 nucleotides read TGCAGTGCTAGAGATCGGATAGCGGGGCAAGAGACCCAGTACTTC.

This chain uses TRBV20-1 with TRBJ1-3; possible D gene TRBD1, 6 bases. Germline V CDR1 and CDR2: DFQATT, SNEGSKA (reference sequence). The CDR3 is 13 amino acids. The ends were cut back, 5 bases at V and 2 bases at J, with 10 bases in the middle. This CDR3 is CSASQGAGNTIYF. In DNA, the CDR3 is TGCAGTGCTTCACAGGGCGCTGGAAACACCATATATTTT.

This clonotype was detected a few times. The J gene is TRBJ1-6, the V gene TRBV6-1; D not certain. This CDR3 has 14 residues. Trimming removed 3 bases at V and 7 bases at J, with 10 bases between. Germline CDR1 reads MNHNS; CDR2 reads SASEGT. CDR3 bases: TGTGCCAGCAGTGAGGTGAGCCGGAATTCACCCCTCCACTTT. It specifies CASSEVSRNSPLHF.

This clonotype was recorded a few times. The chain uses TRBV21-1 and TRBJ2-1; no check of the table's D call, TRBD2, against the DNA was made. TRBV21-1 is an annotated pseudogene. This CDR3 is 17 amino acids long. CDR3 nucleotide sequence: TGTGCCAGCAGCAAAGAGGGCAGCGGGGTTTCCTACAATGAGCAGTTCTTC. Translation: CASSKEGSGVSYNEQFF.

The chain joins TRBV19 to TRBJ2-3, with D perhaps matching TRBD2 (6 bases). V lost 10 bases, J lost 3 bases, and 20 bases lay in between. Germline-derived CDR1 and CDR2 are LNHDA and SQIVND (reference sequence). The CDR3 has 15 residues. The CDR3 region is CATKRSGLGTDTQYF. The CDR3 nucleotides read TGTGCCACCAAACGGAGCGGGCTTGGGACAGATACGCAGTATTTT.

The count of this clonotype is one. This chain connects TRBV30 to TRBJ2-5; D is unclear. The CDR3 extends over 12 amino acids. Per the germline V gene, CDR1 is GTSNPN and CDR2 is SVGIG (reference sequence). V lost 5 bases, J lost 2 bases, and 9 bases lay in between. CDR3: CAWVTNQETQYF. Here the CDR3 DNA reads TGTGCCTGGGTTACGAATCAAGAGACCCAGTACTTC.

CDR3 DNA: TGTGCCAGCTCACCGAGACAAGAGGAAAAACTGTTTTTT. Translated, it gives CASSPRQEEKLFF. This chain connects TRBV18 to TRBJ1-4; D unclear. Germline V CDR1 and CDR2: KGHSH, LQKENI. Deletions cut 3 bases from V and 8 bases from J, with 10 bases between. CDR3 length: 13 amino acids.

In this sample, this clonotype turned up once. The chain has TRBV2 and TRBJ2-6; tentatively, D is TRBD1 (5 bases). The CDR3 loop spans 17 amino acids. Germline V gives CDR1 SNHLY, CDR2 FYNNEI. V was clipped by 4 bases and J by 2 bases, with 15 bases between them. CDR3 nucleotide sequence: TGTGCCAGCAGTGCCCGTATAGGGGTCGCTGGGGCCAACGTCCTGACTTTC. Translated: CASSARIGVAGANVLTF.